Below, 10 T cell receptor beta chains from the same sample are listed, as sequenced in a study of blood T cell repertoires in COVID-19. Data came from immunoSEQ multiplex PCR; TCRdb stores just in-frame clones and leaves some out. The repertoire consists of some 200,000 clones, with around 80% occurring once and the leading ten covering roughly 12%. Source material: peripheral blood. The receptor set was obtained from a human donor in a cohort sampled during active COVID-19.

The chain has TRBV6-5 and TRBJ1-3; the D is unclear. There are 14 residues in the CDR3. The germline V gene encodes CDR1 MNHEY and CDR2 SVGAGI. Trimming pared 3 bases from V and 1 base from J, leaving 7 bases between. Written as DNA, the CDR3 is TGTGCCAGCAGTTATTTCCCATCTGGAAACACCATATATTTT. Its protein is CASSYFPSGNTIYF.

This clone is a singleton in its sample. The CDR3 DNA follows: TGCGCCAGCAGCTATACTACTAAGGGACAGGGGAACTACAATGAGCAGTTCTTC. This codes for CASSYTTKGQGNYNEQFF. The chain combines TRBV5-1 with TRBJ2-1; the match to TRBD1 covers 10 bases. CDR3 size: 18 residues. The germline gives CDR1 SGHRS, CDR2 YFSETQ. V lost 3 bases, J lost 3 bases, and 12 bases stayed unmatched. Drawing the rest from reference TRBV5-1 and TRBJ2-1, the complete variable domain is KAGVTQTPRYLIKTRGQQVTLSCSPISGHRSVSWYQQTPGQGLQFLFEYFSETQRNKGNFPGRFSGRQFSNSRSEMNVSTLELGDSALYLCASSYTTKGQGNYNEQFFGPGTRLTVL.

The chain couples TRBV7-9 to TRBJ1-5, with 7 bases identical to TRBD1. The CDR3 is 15 amino acids. The trim removed 5 bases at V and 0 bases at J, leaving 4 bases unmatched. CDR1 and CDR2 from the germline V gene are SEHNR and FQNEAQ (reference sequence). The DNA of the CDR3 is TGTGCCAGCAGCCCTCAGGGGGATAGCAATCAGCCCCAGCATTTT. As protein: CASSPQGDSNQPQHF.

The chain links TRBV5-4 to TRBJ2-5; D not certain. The CDR3 is 14 amino acids. CDR1 and CDR2 from the germline V gene are SGHNT and YYREEE (reference sequence). V was shortened by 4 bases and J by 1 base, with 11 bases between the two germline ends. The CDR3 spells CASSRATGQETQYF. DNA of the CDR3: TGTGCCAGCAGCCGCGCAACGGGCCAAGAGACCCAGTACTTC.

The chain is built from TRBV15 and TRBJ2-1, with 8 nucleotides matching TRBD2. Germline values: CDR1 LNHNV, CDR2 YYDKDF (reference sequence). V lost 1 base, J lost 6 bases, and 5 bases stayed unmatched. The CDR3 totals 15 residues. The CDR3 spells CATSRVAGGTNEQFF. The CDR3 nucleotides read TGTGCCACCAGCAGAGTGGCGGGAGGAACCAATGAGCAGTTCTTC.

This clone appeared a few times. The chain uses TRBV2 and TRBJ2-2; D might be TRBD2 (6 bases). The CDR3 covers 18 residues. Germline values: CDR1 SNHLY, CDR2 FYNNEI. Trimming stripped 5 bases from V and 4 bases from J, with 23 bases between. CDR3 DNA sequence: TGTGCCAGCAGTTTAAAGCCCCCTCTTGGTAGCGGCACCGGGGAGCTGTTTTTT. This sequence encodes CASSLKPPLGSGTGELFF.

This chain joins TRBV7-3 and TRBJ1-3, with 8 bases matching TRBD1. J gave up 2 bases and V 3 bases, and 3 bases lay outside the gene matches. This CDR3 is built from 15 residues. CDR1 and CDR2 (germline): SGHTA, FQGTGA. CDR3 in DNA: TGTGCCAGCAGCTTCTCGGACAGGGCTGGAAACACCATATATTTT. Amino acids: CASSFSDRAGNTIYF.

V gene TRBV7-3 combines with J gene TRBJ2-7; D is unresolved. Germline V CDR1 and CDR2: SGHTA, FQGTGA. This CDR3 comprises 16 residues. V lost 4 bases, J lost 3 bases, and 19 bases lay in between. The CDR3: CASSSTRHTSSYEQYF. The CDR3 nucleotides are TGTGCCAGCAGCTCCACACGACACACAAGTAGCTACGAGCAGTACTTC.

This chain links TRBV2 with TRBJ2-4; TRBD2 agrees at 9 bases. This CDR3 spans 15 amino acids. CDR1 is SNHLY and CDR2 is FYNNEI in the germline V gene. V lost 4 bases, J lost 4 bases, and 5 bases stayed unmatched. CDR3 sequence: CASSGLSGSKNIQYF. CDR3 sequence (DNA): TGTGCCAGCAGTGGGCTTAGCGGGAGTAAAAACATTCAGTACTTC.

This chain joins TRBV30 and TRBJ1-5, with D perhaps matching TRBD1 (6 bases). The germline CDR1 and CDR2 sequences are GTSNPN and SVGIG (reference sequence). Trimming removed 3 bases from V and 1 base from J, with 10 bases in between. The length of the CDR3 is 14 residues. The CDR3 loop is CAWRAGQSNQPQHF. Written as DNA, the CDR3 is TGTGCCTGGAGAGCCGGACAGAGCAATCAGCCCCAGCATTTT.